These 8 T cell receptor beta chains originate from one sample sequenced in a study of patients and donors after allogeneic stem cell transplantation. TCRdb re-called the RT-PCR reads with MiXCR, one entry per CDR3 protein. Among roughly 400 distinct CDR3 sequences, roughly 1.2% were seen once, and the ten largest hold approximately 15%. Sequencing was done on a sample of blood, either unsorted or a sorted T cell fraction (not recorded which). These TCRs come from a human donor who was either an allogeneic HSCT recipient or a stem cell or donor lymphocyte infusion donor (not recorded which). It is not recorded whose cells these are; they may come from a transplant donor.

This clonotype is large in the sample. The genes are TRBV5-1 and TRBJ2-7; 7 nucleotides line up with TRBD1. J was trimmed by 4 bases and V by 4 bases; bases with no gene match: 8. Germline V gene sequence: CDR1 SGHRS, CDR2 YFSETQ. The CDR3 runs to 14 residues. The DNA for the CDR3 is TGCGCCAGCAGCACTGGACAGGACTCGTACGAGCAGTACTTC. Residues: CASSTGQDSYEQYF.

Within the sample, this clonotype is medium-sized. The V gene is TRBV5-1, the J gene TRBJ1-5, with D unresolved. V dropped 0 bases and J dropped 7 bases, with 11 bases sitting between them. The CDR3 totals 14 residues. Germline V gene lookup returns CDR1 SGHRS and CDR2 YFSETQ. CDR3 nucleotide sequence: TGCGCCAGCAGCTTGGACCCCGGCCTGCAGCCCCAGCATTTT. Translated, it gives CASSLDPGLQPQHF.

This clonotype qualifies as large (0.1 to 1%). The chain combines TRBV7-8 with TRBJ2-7; TRBD1 aligns across 7 bases. Losses at the gene ends were 5 bases for V and 1 base for J; bases not matched to a gene: 8. The CDR3 spans 15 residues. The germline V gene encodes CDR1 SGHVS and CDR2 FQNEAQ. The CDR3 reads CASSPRQGPSYEQYV. The CDR3 DNA is TGTGCCAGCAGCCCCCGACAGGGACCATCCTACGAGCAGTACGTC.

This clonotype is termed large. The chain joins TRBV7-9 to TRBJ1-5; D ambiguous. CDR3 size: 12 residues. V was cut by 4 bases and J by 5 bases, with 6 bases left in between. In germline, CDR1 is SEHNR, CDR2 FQNEAQ (reference sequence). The CDR3 DNA reads as TGTGCCAGCAGCTCGACCTATCAGCCCCAGCATTTT. This translates into CASSSTYQPQHF.

This clonotype ranks as medium-sized. The chain uses TRBV27 and TRBJ2-5; D is unresolved. Trimming removed 6 bases at V and 5 bases at J, with 13 bases between. The CDR3 length is 13 residues. Looked up from germline, CDR1 is MNHEY and CDR2 is SMNVEV (reference sequence). This CDR3 is CASRQTLGETQYF. DNA of the CDR3: TGTGCCAGCAGACAAACCCTCGGGGAGACCCAGTACTTC.

By frequency in the sample, this clonotype is medium-sized. The CDR3 DNA sequence: TGTGCCACCAGTGGCGGACTTTCTGGGAATGAGCAGTTCTTC. The encoded protein is CATSGGLSGNEQFF. The V gene is TRBV15, the J gene TRBJ2-1; the D gene is possibly TRBD2 (5 bases). V lost 6 bases to trimming and J lost 7 bases, with 16 bases between them. The germline V gene has CDR1 LNHNV and CDR2 YYDKDF (reference sequence). The CDR3 contains 14 residues.

By sample share, this clonotype is large. The rearrangement joins TRBV5-5 to TRBJ2-3, with D hard to call. With 8 bases removed from V and 2 bases from J, the gap between germline ends came to 6 bases. The CDR3 runs 11 residues. Germline V gene data show CDR1 as SGHKS and CDR2 as YYEKEE (reference sequence). The CDR3 DNA is TGTGCCAGTCGATTCACAGATACGCAGTATTTT. Its translation is CASRFTDTQYF.

By its share, this clonotype is large (0.1 to 1%). J is TRBJ1-2 and V is TRBV30; D gene unclear. The CDR3 runs to 10 residues. The germline V gene has CDR1 GTSNPN and CDR2 SVGIG (reference sequence). The germline V and J ends were trimmed by 3 bases and 6 bases, with 5 bases remaining between them. CDR3 DNA sequence: TGTGCCTGGAGCGCCGATGGCTACACCTTC. This sequence encodes CAWSADGYTF.